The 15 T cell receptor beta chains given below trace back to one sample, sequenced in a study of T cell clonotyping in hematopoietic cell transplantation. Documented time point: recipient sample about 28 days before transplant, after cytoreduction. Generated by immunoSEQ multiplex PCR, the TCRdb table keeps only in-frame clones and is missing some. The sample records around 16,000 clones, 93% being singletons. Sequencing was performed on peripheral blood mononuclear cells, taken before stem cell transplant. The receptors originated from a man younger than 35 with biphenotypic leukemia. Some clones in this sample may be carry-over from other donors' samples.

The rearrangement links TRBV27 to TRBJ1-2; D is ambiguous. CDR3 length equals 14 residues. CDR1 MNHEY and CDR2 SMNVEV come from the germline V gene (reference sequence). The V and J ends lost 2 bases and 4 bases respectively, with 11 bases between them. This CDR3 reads CASSLRGSVYGYTF. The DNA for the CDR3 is TGTGCCAGCAGTTTACGCGGATCGGTCTATGGCTACACCTTC.

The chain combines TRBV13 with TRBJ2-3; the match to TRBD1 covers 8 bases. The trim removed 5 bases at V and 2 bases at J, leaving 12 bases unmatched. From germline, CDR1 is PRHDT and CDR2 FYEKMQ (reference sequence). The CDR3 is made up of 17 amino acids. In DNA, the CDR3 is TGTGCCAGCAGCCCAAATCGAGGGACAGGTCTCACAGATACGCAGTATTTT. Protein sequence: CASSPNRGTGLTDTQYF.

The CDR3: CAWGAPPKDEQYF. CDR3 bases: TGTGCCTGGGGGGCCCCTCCTAAGGACGAGCAGTACTTC. The chain joins TRBV30 to TRBJ2-7, with D possibly matching TRBD1 (5 bases). This CDR3 contains 13 residues. The ends were cut back, 5 bases at V and 5 bases at J, with 16 bases in the middle. Germline-derived CDR1 and CDR2 are GTSNPN and SVGIG (reference sequence).

CDR3 region: CASSSSTDTQYF. CDR3 DNA: TGTGCCAGCAGTTCCAGCACAGATACGCAGTATTTT. The chain combines TRBV6-9 with TRBJ2-3; D is unclear. Germline assignment: CDR1 MNHGY and CDR2 SVAAGI. This CDR3 is built from 12 residues. V lost 4 bases to trimming and J lost 0 bases, with 2 bases between them.

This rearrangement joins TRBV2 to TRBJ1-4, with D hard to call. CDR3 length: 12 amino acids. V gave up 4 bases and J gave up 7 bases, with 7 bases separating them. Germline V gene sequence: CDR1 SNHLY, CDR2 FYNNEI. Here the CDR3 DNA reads TGTGCCAGCAGTGGTGAGGGTGAAAAACTGTTTTTT. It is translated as CASSGEGEKLFF.

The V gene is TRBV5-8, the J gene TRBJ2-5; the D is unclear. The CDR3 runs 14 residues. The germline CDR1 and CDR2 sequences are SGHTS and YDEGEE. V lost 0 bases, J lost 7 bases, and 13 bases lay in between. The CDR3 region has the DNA TGTGCCAGCAGCTTGGCCGTGCGAGTGGGGACCCAGTACTTC. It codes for CASSLAVRVGTQYF.

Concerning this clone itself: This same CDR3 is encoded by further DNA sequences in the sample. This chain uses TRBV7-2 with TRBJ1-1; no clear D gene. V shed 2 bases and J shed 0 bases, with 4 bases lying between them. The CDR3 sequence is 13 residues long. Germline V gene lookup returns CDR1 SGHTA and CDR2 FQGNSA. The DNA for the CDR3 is TGTGCCAGCAGCTTATCCCTGAACACTGAAGCTTTCTTT. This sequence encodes CASSLSLNTEAFF. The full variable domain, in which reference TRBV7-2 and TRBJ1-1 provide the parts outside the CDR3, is GAGVSQSPSNKVTEKGKDVELRCDPISGHTALYWYRQSLGQGLEFLIYFQGNSAPDKSGLPSDRFSAERTGGSVSTLTIQRTQQEDSAVYLCASSLSLNTEAFFGQGTRLTVV.

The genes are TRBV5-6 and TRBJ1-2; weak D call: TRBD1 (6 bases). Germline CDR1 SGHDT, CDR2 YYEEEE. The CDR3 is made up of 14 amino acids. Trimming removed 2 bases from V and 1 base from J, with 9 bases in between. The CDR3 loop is CASSFGRGNYGYTF. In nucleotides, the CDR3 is TGTGCCAGCAGCTTCGGCAGGGGTAACTATGGCTACACCTTC.

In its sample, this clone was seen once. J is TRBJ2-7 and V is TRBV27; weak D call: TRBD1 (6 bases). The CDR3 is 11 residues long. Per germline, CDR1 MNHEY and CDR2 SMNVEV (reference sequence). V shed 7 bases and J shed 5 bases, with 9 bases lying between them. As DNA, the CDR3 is TGTGCCAGCACACAGGGCCACGAGCAGTACTTC. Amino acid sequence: CASTQGHEQYF.

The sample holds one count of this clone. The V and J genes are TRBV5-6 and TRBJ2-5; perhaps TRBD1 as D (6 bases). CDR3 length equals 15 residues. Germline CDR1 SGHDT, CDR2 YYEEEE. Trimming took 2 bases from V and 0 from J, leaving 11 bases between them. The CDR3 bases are TGTGCCAGCAGCTTAAATCAGGGGTACCAAGAGACCCAGTACTTC. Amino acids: CASSLNQGYQETQYF.

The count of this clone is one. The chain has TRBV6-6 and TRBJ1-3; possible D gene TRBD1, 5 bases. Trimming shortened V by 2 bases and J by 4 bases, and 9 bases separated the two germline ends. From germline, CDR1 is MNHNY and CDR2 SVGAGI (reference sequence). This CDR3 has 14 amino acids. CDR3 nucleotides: TGTGCCAGCAGTTACGGGGCAGGGGGAAACACCATATATTTT. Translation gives CASSYGAGGNTIYF.

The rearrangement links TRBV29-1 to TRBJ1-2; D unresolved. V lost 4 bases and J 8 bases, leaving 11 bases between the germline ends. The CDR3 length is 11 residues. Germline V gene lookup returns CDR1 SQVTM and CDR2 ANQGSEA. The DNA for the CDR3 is TGCAGCGTTGCGGCAGGCGAGGGCTACACCTTC. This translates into CSVAAGEGYTF.

The CDR3 region has the DNA TGTGCCAGCAGCCCCGGGACTGTTAATACAATCTCTGGAAACACCATATATTTT. Translated: CASSPGTVNTISGNTIYF. The chain employs TRBV5-4 and TRBJ1-3; maybe TRBD1 (5 bases). The V and J ends lost 4 bases and 0 bases respectively, with 20 bases between them. Germline loops: CDR1 SGHNT, CDR2 YYREEE (reference sequence). The CDR3 consists of 18 residues.

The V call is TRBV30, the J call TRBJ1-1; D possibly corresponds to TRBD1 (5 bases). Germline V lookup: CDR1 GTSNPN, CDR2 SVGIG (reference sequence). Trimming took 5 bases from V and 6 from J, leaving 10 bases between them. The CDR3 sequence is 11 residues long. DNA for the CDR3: TGTGCCTGGGCAGGGTTCTCTGAAGCTTTCTTT. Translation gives CAWAGFSEAFF.

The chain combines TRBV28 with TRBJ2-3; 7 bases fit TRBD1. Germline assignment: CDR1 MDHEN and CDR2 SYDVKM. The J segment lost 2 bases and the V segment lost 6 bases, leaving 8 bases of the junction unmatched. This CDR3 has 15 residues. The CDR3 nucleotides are TGTGCCAGCAGCATAGACAGGGCCGCCACAGATACGCAGTATTTT. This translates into CASSIDRAATDTQYF. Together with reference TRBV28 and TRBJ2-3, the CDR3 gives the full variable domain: DVKVTQSSRYLVKRTGEKVFLECVQDMDHENMFWYRQDPGLGLRLIYFSYDVKMKEKGDIPEGYSVSREKKERFSLILESASTNQTSMYLCASSIDRAATDTQYFGPGTRLTVL.